The clone carrying this T cell receptor beta chain came up once. These data belong to a study of blood T cell repertoires in COVID-19. Authors' methods: Estimation of nucleated cell counts was performed using reference gene primer amplification. Data came from immunoSEQ multiplex PCR; TCRdb stores just in-frame clones and leaves some out. V, J and clone size were drawn from that table, and D and trimming were deduced from the DNA. The data contain under 250,000 clones, under 90% of them singletons. V was clipped by 2 bases and J by 8 bases; unmatched bases: 5. Germline values: CDR1 SGHNT, CDR2 YYREEE (reference sequence). The CDR3 contains 13 residues. The age range of participants was about 18 to 89 years, with residence in roughly 25 US areas. Participant-given clinical history determined each cohort assignment.

Sequenced input: PBMCs or T cells enriched from blood (not recorded which). J is TRBJ1-2 and V is TRBV5-4, with 8 bases matching TRBD1. This receptor was identified in a woman aged 25 to 45 with acute COVID-19. The CDR3 spells CASSFDRGGGYTF. The CDR3 coding sequence is TGTGCCAGCAGCTTCGACAGGGGAGGCGGCTACACCTTC.